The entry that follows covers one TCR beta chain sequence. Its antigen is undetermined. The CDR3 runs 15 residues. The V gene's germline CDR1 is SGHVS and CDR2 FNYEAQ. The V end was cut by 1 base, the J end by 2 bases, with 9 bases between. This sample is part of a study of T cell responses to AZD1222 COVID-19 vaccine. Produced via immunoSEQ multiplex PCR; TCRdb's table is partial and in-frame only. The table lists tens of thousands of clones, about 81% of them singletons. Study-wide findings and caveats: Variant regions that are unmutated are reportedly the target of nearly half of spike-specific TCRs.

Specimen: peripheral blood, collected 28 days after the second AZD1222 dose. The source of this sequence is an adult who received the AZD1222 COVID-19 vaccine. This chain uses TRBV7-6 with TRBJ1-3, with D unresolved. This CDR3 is CASSLVGSTGNTIYF. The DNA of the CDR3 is TGTGCCAGCAGCTTAGTTGGGTCGACTGGAAACACCATATATTTT.